The 32 T cell receptor beta chains presented below share a single source sample, sequenced in a study of OX40 agonist ivuxolimab in advanced cancers. Repertoires were generated with immunoSEQ multiplex PCR, while TCRdb's copy carries only in-frame clones and drops some. The sample has 77,000 or so clones; 85% to 95% are singletons. Material: CD4+ or CD8+ T cells sorted from blood, obtained in a trial of the OX40 agonist ivuxolimab. All receptors come from an adult with an advanced solid tumor such as melanoma, head and neck, liver or kidney cancer.

The V gene is TRBV6-5, the J gene TRBJ1-3; D remains unclear. The ends were cut back, 0 bases at V and 0 bases at J, with 6 bases in the middle. Germline values: CDR1 MNHEY, CDR2 SVGAGI. The CDR3 runs 15 residues. CDR3 region: CASSYSPDSGNTIYF. Here the CDR3 DNA reads TGTGCCAGCAGTTACTCTCCCGACTCTGGAAACACCATATATTTT.

V and J are TRBV18 and TRBJ1-1, with D maybe TRBD1 (6 bases). CDR1 and CDR2 from the germline V gene are KGHSH and LQKENI. The CDR3 extends over 14 amino acids. V was trimmed by 6 bases and J by 1 base, leaving 12 bases between them. CDR3 sequence: CASSLMGANTEAFF. DNA for the CDR3: TGTGCCAGCTCTCTCATGGGGGCGAACACTGAAGCTTTCTTT. Full variable domain (outside the CDR3, taken from reference TRBV18 and TRBJ1-1): NAGVMQNPRHLVRRRGQEARLRCSPMKGHSHVYWYRQLPEEGLKFMVYLQKENIIDESGMPKERFSAEFPKEGPSILRIQQVVRGDSAAYFCASSLMGANTEAFFGQGTRLTVV.

This chain links TRBV5-1 with TRBJ2-1; 8 positions agree with TRBD2. The CDR3 is 15 residues long. The V gene end was trimmed by 4 bases and the J gene end by 8 bases; junction bases not matched to a gene: 11. In germline, CDR1 is SGHRS, CDR2 YFSETQ. CDR3 protein: CASSLSGRKVDEQFF. The DNA for the CDR3 is TGCGCCAGCAGCCTGAGCGGGAGAAAGGTGGATGAGCAGTTCTTC.

This clone showed up just once. The V call is TRBV25-1, the J call TRBJ2-7, with TRBD1 matching 7 bases. V shed 1 base, J shed 6 bases, and the junction held 9 bases outside the gene matches. Looked up from germline, CDR1 is MGHDK and CDR2 is SYGVNS. The CDR3 is 15 amino acids. The CDR3 nucleotides are TGTGCCAGCAGTGAATGGACAGGAGTGGGGGTCGAGCAGTACTTC. It translates to CASSEWTGVGVEQYF.

This sequence joins TRBV6-5 and TRBJ1-4; D unclear. V gave up 0 bases and J gave up 6 bases, with 14 bases separating them. This CDR3 has 16 residues. Germline CDR1 and CDR2: MNHEY and SVGAGI. The CDR3 loop is CASSYSSPPGDEKLFF. The CDR3 bases are TGTGCCAGCAGTTACTCGAGTCCTCCTGGGGATGAAAAACTGTTTTTT.

The chain uses TRBV10-1 and TRBJ1-5, with 10 bases aligning to TRBD1. The germline V gene encodes CDR1 WNHNN and CDR2 SYGVQD (reference sequence). This CDR3 is built from 14 residues. Trimming removed 3 bases from V and 6 bases from J; junction bases left unmatched: 2. Here the CDR3 reads CASSDWDRGQPQHF. Here the CDR3 DNA reads TGCGCCAGCAGTGACTGGGACAGGGGTCAGCCCCAGCATTTT.

J is TRBJ1-1 and V is TRBV9; D might be TRBD1 (5 bases). The CDR3 totals 16 residues. Germline V gene data show CDR1 as SGDLS and CDR2 as YYNGEE. V was clipped by 0 bases and J by 5 bases, with 17 bases between them. CDR3 DNA sequence: TGTGCCAGCAGCGTAGTCATCGGCCCGGGGGTAACTGAAGCTTTCTTT. Amino acid sequence: CASSVVIGPGVTEAFF. The full variable domain, completed using reference TRBV9 and TRBJ1-1, is DSGVTQTPKHLITATGQRVTLRCSPRSGDLSVYWYQQSLDQGLQFLIQYYNGEERAKGNILERFSAQQFPDLHSELNLSSLELGDSALYFCASSVVIGPGVTEAFFGQGTRLTVV.

The chain carries TRBV9 and TRBJ2-5, with TRBD2 identical over 14 bases. Germline-derived CDR1 and CDR2 are SGDLS and YYNGEE. The trim removed 0 bases at V and 1 base at J, leaving 5 bases unmatched. The CDR3 loop spans 18 amino acids. CDR3 protein: CASSVVGTSGSSQETQYF. The CDR3 DNA reads as TGTGCCAGCAGCGTAGTTGGGACTAGCGGGAGTTCCCAAGAGACCCAGTACTTC.

The rearrangement links TRBV28 to TRBJ2-3; possible D gene TRBD1, 6 bases. V lost 3 bases to trimming and J lost 1 base, with 8 bases between them. Germline V gene data show CDR1 as MDHEN and CDR2 as SYDVKM. This CDR3 has 14 residues. CDR3 sequence: CASSLNRGTDTQYF. CDR3 in DNA: TGTGCCAGCAGTTTGAACAGGGGCACAGATACGCAGTATTTT.

The V gene is TRBV7-6, the J gene TRBJ2-2; TRBD2 agrees at 15 bases. CDR1 is SGHVS and CDR2 is FNYEAQ in the germline V gene. V lost 4 bases to trimming and J lost 5 bases; unmatched junction nucleotides: 2. The CDR3 loop spans 16 amino acids. This chain's CDR3 is CASSSGTSGRTGELFF. The CDR3 bases are TGTGCCAGCAGCTCCGGGACTAGCGGGAGGACCGGGGAGCTGTTTTTT.

V gene TRBV9 combines with J gene TRBJ2-5; TRBD2 aligns across 7 bases. Germline-derived CDR1 and CDR2 are SGDLS and YYNGEE. V shed 8 bases and J 1 base; nucleotides not matched to a gene: 8. There are 14 residues in the CDR3. Here the CDR3 reads CASNRGGSQETQYF. CDR3 nucleotides: TGTGCCAGTAACCGGGGCGGGAGCCAAGAGACCCAGTACTTC.

V and J are TRBV7-9 and TRBJ2-7, with TRBD1 matching over 7 bases. V shed 1 base and J 1 base; nucleotides not matched to a gene: 4. The CDR3 covers 15 residues. Germline V gene sequence: CDR1 SEHNR, CDR2 FQNEAQ (reference sequence). CDR3 loop: CASSLGQGVSYEQYF. In nucleotides, the CDR3 is TGTGCCAGCAGCTTAGGTCAGGGGGTATCCTACGAGCAGTACTTC.

The chain recombines TRBV14 with TRBJ2-3; perhaps TRBD1 as D (5 bases). The CDR3 is made up of 15 amino acids. The V end lost 2 bases, the J end lost 0 bases, and 9 bases lay between the germline ends. Germline loops: CDR1 SGHDN, CDR2 FVKESK. CDR3 coding DNA: TGTGCCAGCAGCCAATGGGGCTTTAGCACAGATACGCAGTATTTT. This encodes CASSQWGFSTDTQYF.

The chain combines TRBV6-1 with TRBJ1-4; D gene unclear. Germline-derived CDR1 and CDR2 are MNHNS and SASEGT. The CDR3 sequence is 17 residues long. Trimming took off 2 bases at V and 1 base at J, with 14 bases between the two ends. The CDR3 nucleotides read TGTGCCAGCAGTGAAATCTTGACTTGGGGAACTAATGAAAAACTGTTTTTT. Translated, it gives CASSEILTWGTNEKLFF.

The genes are TRBV6-5 and TRBJ1-1, with D possibly being TRBD1 (5 bases). This CDR3 has 14 amino acids. Germline CDR1 reads MNHEY; CDR2 reads SVGAGI. V was pared by 0 bases and J by 3 bases, with 8 bases between. The CDR3: CASSYSGTYTEAFF. The CDR3 DNA sequence: TGTGCCAGCAGTTACTCCGGGACTTACACTGAAGCTTTCTTT.

J is TRBJ1-5 and V is TRBV19; D gene ambiguous. CDR1 LNHDA and CDR2 SQIVND come from the germline V gene (reference sequence). Trimming removed 1 base at V and 7 bases at J, with 11 bases between. This CDR3 has 14 amino acids. The CDR3 DNA reads as TGTGCCAGTAGTATAGGAACATGGGGACAGCCCCAGCATTTT. Encoded protein: CASSIGTWGQPQHF. Full variable domain (outside the CDR3, taken from reference TRBV19 and TRBJ1-5): DGGITQSPKYLFRKEGQNVTLSCEQNLNHDAMYWYRQDPGQGLRLIYYSQIVNDFQKGDIAEGYSVSREKKESFPLTVTSAQKNPTAFYLCASSIGTWGQPQHFGDGTRLSIL.

The chain couples TRBV30 to TRBJ2-7; D possibly corresponds to TRBD1 (6 bases). Germline CDR1 is GTSNPN and CDR2 is SVGIG (reference sequence). The CDR3 is 13 residues long. The V end lost 5 bases, the J end lost 1 base, and 12 bases lay between the germline ends. In nucleotides, the CDR3 is TGTGCCTGGGGTATACAGGGTTCCTACGAGCAGTACTTC. It encodes CAWGIQGSYEQYF.

The J gene is TRBJ1-1, the V gene TRBV30, with TRBD1 matching 7 bases. In germline, CDR1 is GTSNPN, CDR2 SVGIG (reference sequence). With 1 base clipped from V and 1 base from J, the junction kept 0 bases outside the gene matches. The CDR3 has 13 amino acids. The CDR3 spells CAWSGQGNTEAFF. CDR3 nucleotide sequence: TGTGCCTGGAGTGGACAGGGGAACACTGAAGCTTTCTTT.

CDR3 amino acids: CASSLSPGTDEAFF. As DNA, the CDR3 is TGCGCCAGCAGCTTGAGCCCCGGGACAGATGAAGCTTTCTTT. The gene calls are TRBV5-1 and TRBJ1-1; TRBD1 aligns across 7 bases. J was trimmed by 7 bases and V by 1 base; bases with no gene match: 7. There are 14 residues in the CDR3. Germline CDR1 and CDR2: SGHRS and YFSETQ.

This chain connects TRBV7-2 to TRBJ1-5, with 7 bases identical to TRBD1. V trimming: 8 bases; J trimming: 5 bases; junction bases outside the gene matches: 6. CDR3 length equals 13 residues. CDR1 is SGHTA, CDR2 FQGNSA, per germline. The CDR3 sequence: CASGKGADQPQHF. In DNA form, the CDR3 reads TGTGCCAGCGGAAAGGGGGCCGATCAGCCCCAGCATTTT.

The genes are TRBV18 and TRBJ1-3, with 10 bases identical to TRBD1. With 5 bases clipped from V and 0 bases from J, the junction kept 7 bases outside the gene matches. This CDR3 contains 17 residues. The germline V gene has CDR1 KGHSH and CDR2 LQKENI. The CDR3 DNA reads TGTGCCAGCTCAGCGGACAGGGGGAGTCTCTCTGGAAACACCATATATTTT. Its translation: CASSADRGSLSGNTIYF.

CDR3 nucleotides: TGCGCCAGCAGCTTGGAGGGTCAAGATCAGCCCCAGCATTTT. It yields the protein CASSLEGQDQPQHF. V is TRBV5-1 and J is TRBJ1-5; D remains unclear. The V gene lost 0 bases and the J gene lost 5 bases, with 9 bases spanning the gap. The CDR3 contains 14 residues. CDR1 SGHRS and CDR2 YFSETQ come from the germline V gene.

The gene calls are TRBV28 and TRBJ2-1; 14 bases fit TRBD2. V was pared by 6 bases and J by 7 bases, with 8 bases of the junction left unmatched. Germline V gene sequence: CDR1 MDHEN, CDR2 SYDVKM. The CDR3 has 16 amino acids. CDR3 region: CASRLGLAGGHNEQFF. The CDR3 DNA reads TGTGCCAGCAGATTAGGACTAGCGGGGGGCCATAATGAGCAGTTCTTC. The full variable domain, completed using reference TRBV28 and TRBJ2-1, is DVKVTQSSRYLVKRTGEKVFLECVQDMDHENMFWYRQDPGLGLRLIYFSYDVKMKEKGDIPEGYSVSREKKERFSLILESASTNQTSMYLCASRLGLAGGHNEQFFGPGTRLTVL.

CDR3 residues: CAWSVAGNYGYTF. As DNA, the CDR3 is TGTGCCTGGAGTGTAGCGGGGAACTATGGCTACACCTTC. This chain joins TRBV30 and TRBJ1-2; D not certain. CDR3 length: 13 residues. Germline values: CDR1 GTSNPN, CDR2 SVGIG (reference sequence). The V end was cut by 0 bases, the J end by 2 bases, with 7 bases between.

This rearrangement joins TRBV10-1 to TRBJ2-2; TRBD2 matches 11 bases. The CDR3 length is 15 residues. V was clipped by 4 bases and J by 4 bases; unmatched bases: 2. Germline CDR1 and CDR2: WNHNN and SYGVQD (reference sequence). The CDR3 region is CASSVLAGGTGELFF. As DNA, the CDR3 is TGCGCCAGCAGTGTCCTAGCGGGAGGCACCGGGGAGCTGTTTTTT.

The chain recombines TRBV7-8 with TRBJ1-3; D is uncertain. Germline assignment: CDR1 SGHVS and CDR2 FQNEAQ. CDR3 length equals 15 residues. Trimming removed 1 base at V and 3 bases at J, with 10 bases between. The CDR3 DNA is TGTGCCAGCAGCTTAGAAGGGATTTTTGGAAACACCATATATTTT. Protein sequence: CASSLEGIFGNTIYF.

This clone was found once. The chain links TRBV29-1 to TRBJ2-1; 7 positions agree with TRBD1. J lost 7 bases, V lost 5 bases, and 2 bases had no gene match. Germline-derived CDR1 and CDR2 are SQVTM and ANQGSEA. CDR3 length: 11 amino acids. The CDR3 sequence: CSVNRGNEQFF. For the CDR3, the DNA is TGCAGCGTTAACAGGGGAAATGAGCAGTTCTTC.

The chain couples TRBV29-1 to TRBJ2-5; D is perhaps TRBD2 (5 bases). The germline V gene encodes CDR1 SQVTM and CDR2 ANQGSEA. CDR3 length: 12 residues. Trimming removed 7 bases from V and 5 bases from J, with 14 bases in between. The CDR3 reads CSETRGMETQYF. As DNA, the CDR3 is TGCAGCGAAACACGGGGTATGGAGACCCAGTACTTC.

The V call is TRBV4-1, the J call TRBJ2-6; D is unclear. The CDR3 is 15 amino acids. The ends were cut back, 5 bases at V and 0 bases at J, with 8 bases in the middle. The germline V gene encodes CDR1 MGHRA and CDR2 YSYEKL. CDR3 DNA sequence: TGCGCCAGCAGCTTGGGAAACTCTGGGGCCAACGTCCTGACTTTC. This translates into CASSLGNSGANVLTF.

The chain combines TRBV4-3 with TRBJ1-4, with D perhaps matching TRBD1 (6 bases). Germline CDR1 LGHNA, CDR2 YSLEER. The CDR3 contains 14 residues. The V and J ends lost 1 base and 7 bases respectively, with 10 bases between them. DNA of the CDR3: TGCGCCAGCAGCCAAGGGACAGTTGGTGAAAAACTGTTTTTT. This translates into CASSQGTVGEKLFF.

This clone was found once. This chain's CDR3 is CASSFRGEYGYTF. The CDR3 bases are TGTGCCAGCAGTTTCAGGGGGGAATATGGCTACACCTTC. This chain links TRBV28 with TRBJ1-2, with 7 bases matching TRBD1. With 3 bases clipped from V and 5 bases from J, the junction kept 3 bases outside the gene matches. CDR3 length equals 13 residues. The V gene's germline CDR1 is MDHEN and CDR2 SYDVKM.

This chain's CDR3 is CASSRVDYTDTQYF. Here the CDR3 DNA reads TGTGCCAGCAGTCGAGTCGACTACACAGATACGCAGTATTTT. V usage is TRBV6-1 and J usage is TRBJ2-3, with D possibly matching TRBD2 (5 bases). CDR1 and CDR2 from the germline V gene are MNHNS and SASEGT. The length of the CDR3 is 14 residues. V lost 5 bases and J lost 2, with 11 bases in between.